This T cell receptor beta chain was sequenced during a study of cytomegalovirus exposure and HLA in healthy donors. Study-level background: The Caucasian-associated ancestry cluster contained about four fifths of the approximately 400 genotyped donors. Study-wide findings and caveats: Rates of TCR association differed by HLA locus in a later analysis, with DRB1 highest and HLA-C lowest.

V lost 4 bases and J 0 bases, leaving 13 bases between the germline ends. Germline assignment: CDR1 KGHSH and CDR2 LQKENI. The CDR3 totals 16 residues. As for this clone: Its matching antigen is unknown.

Use of 60 Vbeta and 13 Jbeta primers characterized the PCR. TCRdb keeps only in-frame clones here, not all; method: immunoSEQ multiplex PCR. This table has 150,000 or so clones, over 65% appearing once. This chain connects TRBV18 to TRBJ1-3; tentative D call: TRBD1 (5 bases). Sequencing was performed on PBMCs. This clonotype originated in a man younger than 35 in good health and CMV-seropositive. In DNA, the CDR3 is TGTGCCAGCTCACGTGGGGCTCCCGACTCTGGAAACACCATATATTTT. Its translation: CASSRGAPDSGNTIYF.